The 8 T cell receptor beta chains presented below share a single source sample, sequenced in a study of cytomegalovirus exposure and HLA in healthy donors. PCR involved 60 Vbeta and 13 Jbeta primers. TCRdb keeps only in-frame clones here, not all; method: immunoSEQ multiplex PCR. This sample has fewer than 250,000 clones, with less than 85% found just once. Material for sequencing was PBMCs. The receptors shown here come from a man aged 18 to 35 in good health and CMV-seronegative.

This clone has more than one count but fewer than ten. This chain uses TRBV5-1 with TRBJ2-5; 7 bases match TRBD1. The J segment lost 5 bases and the V segment lost 0 bases, leaving 4 bases of the junction unmatched. The germline gives CDR1 SGHRS, CDR2 YFSETQ. The CDR3 is 14 amino acids. The CDR3 sequence is CASSLVGRGETQYF. CDR3 coding DNA: TGCGCCAGCAGCTTGGTAGGCAGGGGGGAGACCCAGTACTTC. Using reference TRBV5-1 and TRBJ2-5 for the parts outside the CDR3, the full variable domain is KAGVTQTPRYLIKTRGQQVTLSCSPISGHRSVSWYQQTPGQGLQFLFEYFSETQRNKGNFPGRFSGRQFSNSRSEMNVSTLELGDSALYLCASSLVGRGETQYFGPGTRLLVL.

This clone has more than one count but fewer than ten. The V and J genes are TRBV28 and TRBJ1-5; 10 bases align to TRBD1. The CDR3 runs 16 residues. V dropped 5 bases and J dropped 6; count of bases not matched to a gene: 10. Germline values: CDR1 MDHEN, CDR2 SYDVKM. CDR3 sequence reads: CASSIPGQGIRQPQHF. The DNA for the CDR3 is TGTGCCAGCAGTATCCCGGGACAGGGGATCCGTCAGCCCCAGCATTTT.

This clone appeared a few times. The V call is TRBV4-1, the J call TRBJ2-3; 7 nucleotides line up with TRBD2. The CDR3 loop spans 18 amino acids. Germline V gives CDR1 MGHRA, CDR2 YSYEKL. Unmatched junction bases numbered 13, after V lost 1 base and J lost 3 bases. For the CDR3, the DNA is TGCGCCAGCAGCCAAGTTTCTAGCGGAAGGAGCTTGACAGATACGCAGTATTTT. Translation gives CASSQVSSGRSLTDTQYF.

Concerning this clone itself: Different DNA sequences within this sample yield the same CDR3. CDR3 protein: CASSRDSYNEQFF. CDR3 coding DNA: TGTGCCAGTAGTAGGGACAGCTACAATGAGCAGTTCTTC. This rearrangement joins TRBV19 to TRBJ2-1; 7 nucleotides agree with TRBD1. Trimming took 4 bases from V and 3 from J; bases not matched to a gene: 0. The germline V gene encodes CDR1 LNHDA and CDR2 SQIVND (reference sequence). This CDR3 is built from 13 residues.

CDR3 nucleotide sequence: TGCAGCGTTGTTGGGCTAGCGGGGAGGGGCTACGAGCAGTACTTC. Translating it yields CSVVGLAGRGYEQYF. V usage is TRBV29-1 and J usage is TRBJ2-7, with TRBD2 identical over 9 bases. Germline CDR1 reads SQVTM; CDR2 reads ANQGSEA. The V and J ends lost 4 bases and 3 bases, in that order; junction bases with no gene match: 10. There are 15 residues in the CDR3.

V and J are TRBV18 and TRBJ1-1; D not resolved. V lost 4 bases to trimming and J lost 7 bases, with 13 bases between them. The CDR3 is 13 amino acids. The germline gives CDR1 KGHSH, CDR2 LQKENI. This CDR3 reads CASSRRDGDEAFF. CDR3 bases: TGTGCCAGCTCACGGAGGGATGGGGATGAAGCTTTCTTT.

The chain has TRBV19 and TRBJ2-1; the match to TRBD2 covers 8 bases. Germline V gene lookup returns CDR1 LNHDA and CDR2 SQIVND (reference sequence). V was pared by 4 bases and J by 1 base, with 9 bases of the junction left unmatched. CDR3 size: 17 residues. CDR3 nucleotide sequence: TGTGCCAGTAGTAGGTACTTAAGCGGGAGATCCTACAATGAGCAGTTCTTC. Amino acids: CASSRYLSGRSYNEQFF. The full variable domain, rest sourced from reference TRBV19 and TRBJ2-1, is DGGITQSPKYLFRKEGQNVTLSCEQNLNHDAMYWYRQDPGQGLRLIYYSQIVNDFQKGDIAEGYSVSREKKESFPLTVTSAQKNPTAFYLCASSRYLSGRSYNEQFFGPGTRLTVL.

The CDR3 DNA reads as TGCGCCAGCAGCCCCGGCGGACTAGCAGGAGGGGCAGATACGCAGTATTTT. Translating gives CASSPGGLAGGADTQYF. This rearrangement joins TRBV4-1 to TRBJ2-3, with 8 bases that match TRBD2. V trimming: 4 bases; J trimming: 4 bases; junction bases outside the gene matches: 13. There are 17 residues in the CDR3. CDR1 is MGHRA, CDR2 YSYEKL, per germline.